Detailed here is one TCR beta chain. Its antigen is unknown. Compared with germline, one end of the junction differs, possibly owing to a read error. The source of the sample is a study of cytomegalovirus exposure and HLA in healthy donors. PCR was performed using 60 Vbeta and 13 Jbeta primers. Measured with immunoSEQ multiplex PCR; TCRdb has only the in-frame clones, and not every one. The table has over 200,000 clones, approximately 82% seen once. Study findings and constraints: An observed cluster of highly shared sequence variants was recorded as a likely sequencing artifact. Earlier analysis yielded a pattern in which most TCR beta V segments were productive about 90% or about 30% of the time. What a later analysis reportedly showed was that an Asian-associated ancestry cluster had fewer N-insertions than the roughly 700-donor mean. Some V segments, TRBV6-2 and TRBV6-3 among them, were indistinguishable and were therefore excluded.

The CDR3 consists of 15 residues. Germline V gives CDR1 SEHNR, CDR2 FQNEAQ (reference sequence). This chain uses TRBV7-9 with TRBJ1-4; a possible D gene is TRBD1 (6 bases). The sequence derives from a woman in her 40s in good health and CMV-seronegative. Sequencing input: PBMCs. The CDR3 DNA reads as TGTTCCAGCAGCTATTATCCAGGGGTAGGAGAAAAACTGTTTTTT. It is translated as CSSSYYPGVGEKLFF.